The source of this T cell receptor (beta chain) is a study of CD8+CD57+ T cells in acquired aplastic anemia (dated by TCRdb to 2017 to 2018). Regarding the research as a whole: DNA extracted from sorted CD4+ and CD8+ cells had a mean of approximately 3.5 ug, with a range of roughly 0.2 to 30 ug. CD8+CD57+ expansion was defined as frequency above the mean frequency observed in healthy subjects. Overall study results and their limits: Patients and healthy controls showed no significant difference in CD8+ Simpson's diversity (P=0.060). Approximately 31 CD8+ CDR3 sequences were found in both patients and controls but appeared to be highly expressed in patients and within the immunodominant clones of the patients.

The CDR3 covers 14 residues, taking in both the cysteine and the phenylalanine. Solely the CDR3 DNA is kept, with 42 bases framed from the first base. Relative to germline, V is missing 6 bases and J is missing 5 bases, with 3 bases of the junction outside any gene match. CDR1 and CDR2, looked up from the germline V gene, are MNHEY and SVGAGI. TCR beta VDJ combination and CDR3 sequence profiling used genomic DNA as the template. An Illumina HiSeq 2000 was the platform used for TCR repertoire sequencing. From the authors' description of their analysis: Repertoires were assessed using TRBV/TRBJ rearrangement plots, CDR3 size and DJ length profiles, and Simpson's diversity index. The most abundant DNA sequence in the deep sequencing data was defined as the immunodominant clone. CDR3 amino acid sequences were checked for sharing across subjects and were also compared against the VDJdb database and published repertoires. Clones were called with MiXCR by TCRdb after fastp trimmed the public reads at Q25, and only in-frame beta chains were retained. Every entry covers one CDR3 protein and lists the most common genes and DNA from its rows. Clone size and V and J calls follow TCRdb, not the original study. The sample data list roughly 280,000 distinct CDR3 sequences, and about three fifths of these were observed just once. Jointly, the top ten make up around 1.3% of the sample.

The patients picked for sequencing were ones in whom flow cytometry had shown an expansion of CD8+CD57+ cells. All patients had severe acquired aplastic anemia diagnosed by International Study of Aplastic Anemia and Agranulocytosis and Camitta criteria. Patients had received no therapy at the time of blood sampling. In this study, sorted CD4+ and CD8+ T cells from the blood of healthy subjects and of severe aplastic anemia patients had their TCR repertoires deep-sequenced. In the USA, patient enrollment took place under clinicaltrials.gov protocols 00001620, 01623167, 00001397, 00071045, 00081523 and 00961064. Ficoll-Paque density gradient centrifugation was used to isolate peripheral blood mononuclear cells. Before DNA was extracted, CD4+ and CD8+ T cells were sorted using either FACS or magnetic beads. A remark on this clonotype: Its specific antigen is unknown. Base quality data are lacking; no much larger clone is found one base away.

The receptor's source is a human donor with aplastic anemia. The chain links TRBV6-5 with TRBJ2-2, with 10 bases matching TRBD2. Sequencing was done on a sample of sorted CD4+, CD8+, or CD8+CD57+ T cells (not recorded which) from PBMCs. This receptor has the CDR3 CASRPSGRTGELFF. The nucleotide sequence reads as follows: TGTGCCAGCAGACCTAGCGGGAGAACCGGGGAGCTGTTTTTT.